The table lists the clone carrying this T cell receptor (beta chain) with a count of one. Its target is not known. The data are from a study of cytomegalovirus exposure and HLA in healthy donors. Overall study results and limits: A list of 164 TCR beta chains associated with cytomegalovirus was given.

No CMV serostatus was recorded for this donor. Per the germline V gene, CDR1 is MNHEY and CDR2 is SVGAGI. The CDR3 is made up of 14 amino acids. V lost 5 bases to trimming and J lost 3 bases; unmatched junction nucleotides: 5. Researchers ran the PCR with 60 Vbeta and 13 Jbeta primers. Clones were read by immunoSEQ multiplex PCR, and TCRdb kept only the in-frame ones, dropping some. The data contain about 140,000 clones, over 50% of them singletons. The rearrangement joins TRBV6-5 to TRBJ2-7, with TRBD1 identical over 9 bases. The TCR comes from a human donor in good health. The sample taken for sequencing was PBMCs. This CDR3 reads CASSPGTGLYEQYF. DNA of the CDR3: TGTGCCAGCAGTCCCGGGACAGGGCTCTACGAGCAGTACTTC.